What follows are 8 T cell receptor beta chains derived from one specimen sequenced in a study of shared clonotypes between healthy human individuals. Repertoires were generated with immunoSEQ multiplex PCR, while TCRdb's copy carries only in-frame clones and drops some. The table lists 2 million to 2.5 million clones, 90% to 97% of them singletons. The source material was naive CD4+ T cells sorted from blood. Subset meaning: CD45RA+ positively selected. These receptor sequences come from a man aged 18 to 35 in good health.

The V and J genes are TRBV7-3 and TRBJ2-7; 7 nucleotides align to TRBD2. Germline V gives CDR1 SGHTA, CDR2 FQGTGA. This CDR3 spans 15 amino acids. V was clipped by 1 base and J by 1 base; unmatched bases: 4. The chain's CDR3 is CASSLNGGGSYEQYF. The CDR3 nucleotides are TGTGCCAGCAGCTTAAATGGCGGGGGATCCTACGAGCAGTACTTC.

The gene calls are TRBV18 and TRBJ2-1; 11 nucleotides match TRBD2. This CDR3 is 16 amino acids long. With 6 bases clipped from V and 5 bases from J, the junction kept 9 bases outside the gene matches. In germline, CDR1 is KGHSH, CDR2 LQKENI. The CDR3 reads CASSLSLAGGDNEQFF. The CDR3 DNA is TGTGCCAGCTCTCTCTCCCTAGCGGGGGGAGACAATGAGCAGTTCTTC.

The chain recombines TRBV15 with TRBJ2-1, with unresolved D. The ends were cut back, 0 bases at V and 10 bases at J, with 19 bases in the middle. The CDR3 has 16 residues. Germline CDR1 and CDR2: LNHNV and YYDKDF (reference sequence). CDR3 region: CATSRDRTMRGNEQFF. The CDR3 nucleotides read TGTGCCACCAGCAGAGATCGGACCATGAGAGGCAACGAGCAGTTCTTC.

This rearrangement joins TRBV5-4 to TRBJ2-2; D gene uncertain. The V end lost 4 bases, the J end lost 0 bases, and 7 bases lay between the germline ends. The CDR3 totals 14 residues. Germline V CDR1 and CDR2: SGHNT, YYREEE (reference sequence). The CDR3 DNA sequence: TGTGCCAGCAGCGAGCTTCCGAACACCGGGGAGCTGTTTTTT. Translating gives CASSELPNTGELFF.

CDR3 sequence: CASSSWGDLTRYTF. The CDR3 DNA follows: TGTGCCAGCAGTTCATGGGGGGACTTAACCCGCTACACCTTC. The chain uses TRBV28 and TRBJ1-2, with D possibly matching TRBD1 (5 bases). Germline loops: CDR1 MDHEN, CDR2 SYDVKM. V was cut by 4 bases and J by 9 bases, with 18 bases left in between. The CDR3 runs 14 residues.

The chain carries TRBV5-5 and TRBJ1-5; no reliable D call. V was shortened by 0 bases and J by 0 bases, with 7 bases between the two germline ends. The CDR3 covers 15 residues. The germline V gene encodes CDR1 SGHKS and CDR2 YYEKEE (reference sequence). The CDR3 DNA is TGTGCCAGCAGCTTGGTAGAATATAGCAATCAGCCCCAGCATTTT. The encoded protein is CASSLVEYSNQPQHF. The variable domain in full, completed from reference TRBV5-5 and TRBJ1-5, reads DAGVTQSPTHLIKTRGQQVTLRCSPISGHKSVSWYQQVLGQGPQFIFQYYEKEERGRGNFPDRFSARQFPNYSSELNVNALLLGDSALYLCASSLVEYSNQPQHFGDGTRLSIL.

The chain combines TRBV6-1 with TRBJ1-5; D might be TRBD1 (6 bases). The germline V and J ends were trimmed by 9 bases and 7 bases, with 22 bases remaining between them. CDR1 MNHNS and CDR2 SASEGT come from the germline V gene. This CDR3 is 15 amino acids long. The DNA for the CDR3 is TGTGCCAGTAGCGGGGGGCGAGCTTTTGGCCAGCCCCAGCATTTT. Amino acid sequence: CASSGGRAFGQPQHF.

The chain employs TRBV6-6 and TRBJ2-2; D is unclear. Germline CDR1 is MNHNY and CDR2 is SVGAGI (reference sequence). The V end was cut by 7 bases, the J end by 0 bases, with 12 bases between. This CDR3 region has 15 residues. The chain's CDR3 is CASTLGVSNTGELFF. In DNA, the CDR3 is TGTGCCAGCACCTTAGGTGTCTCGAACACCGGGGAGCTGTTTTTT.